Shown below are 27 T cell receptor beta chains from a single sample sequenced in a study of cytomegalovirus exposure and HLA in healthy donors. PCR primers comprised 60 Vbeta and 13 Jbeta primers. Here immunoSEQ multiplex PCR was the method, and the copy in TCRdb shows in-frame clones only, minus some. The table has about 140,000 clones, 60% to 80% seen once. The sequencing sample was made of PBMCs. These receptors came from a female donor in good health and CMV-seronegative.

Remarks on this clone: Other DNA sequences within the sample encode an identical CDR3. The gene calls are TRBV6-4 and TRBJ2-3; TRBD2 is a possible D gene (5 bases). Trimming removed 0 bases at V and 1 base at J, with 5 bases between. CDR1 is MRHNA and CDR2 is SNTAGT in the germline V gene. This CDR3 contains 14 residues. CDR3 in DNA: TGTGCCAGCAGTGACTCGGGAGGCACAGATACGCAGTATTTT. Its translation: CASSDSGGTDTQYF.

The CDR3 DNA reads TGTGCCAGCTCCCGAACTAGCTTCGTGGGATCAAGTGAGCAGTTCTTC. Its protein product is CASSRTSFVGSSEQFF. This rearrangement joins TRBV5-4 to TRBJ2-1; the D gene is possibly TRBD2 (6 bases). The CDR3 runs 16 residues. The germline V gene has CDR1 SGHNT and CDR2 YYREEE (reference sequence). V was trimmed by 7 bases and J by 9 bases, leaving 26 bases between them. Complete variable domain (other parts from reference TRBV5-4 and TRBJ2-1): ETGVTQSPTHLIKTRGQQVTLRCSSQSGHNTVSWYQQALGQGPQFIFQYYREEENGRGNFPPRFSGLQFPNYSSELNVNALELDDSALYLCASSRTSFVGSSEQFFGPGTRLTVL.

The J gene is TRBJ1-1, the V gene TRBV19; D gene uncertain. Trimming cost V 7 bases and J 0 bases, with 9 bases left between them. The CDR3 runs 13 residues. Germline V CDR1 and CDR2: LNHDA, SQIVND (reference sequence). The CDR3 sequence is CASNKDLNTEAFF. CDR3 DNA sequence: TGTGCCAGTAACAAGGACTTGAACACTGAAGCTTTCTTT.

The chain is built from TRBV27 and TRBJ1-1; D possibly corresponds to TRBD1 (5 bases). The CDR3 is 14 residues long. Germline V lookup: CDR1 MNHEY, CDR2 SMNVEV (reference sequence). Trimming cost V 5 bases and J 1 base, with 11 bases left between them. Here the CDR3 reads CASSLRRGNTEAFF. In DNA form, the CDR3 reads TGTGCCAGCAGTCTAAGGAGGGGGAACACTGAAGCTTTCTTT.

The genes are TRBV27 and TRBJ2-5, with D tentatively TRBD1 (6 bases). The V and J ends lost 5 bases and 5 bases respectively, with 18 bases between them. The germline V gene encodes CDR1 MNHEY and CDR2 SMNVEV (reference sequence). The CDR3 has 15 residues. CDR3 sequence: CASSRGGFSEETQYF. CDR3 nucleotides: TGTGCCAGCAGTAGAGGGGGATTCTCCGAGGAGACCCAGTACTTC.

This clone was observed a single time. This chain connects TRBV19 to TRBJ1-2, with D uncertain. V lost 1 base to trimming and J lost 8 bases, with 14 bases between them. Germline values: CDR1 LNHDA, CDR2 SQIVND (reference sequence). The CDR3 spans 14 residues. The CDR3 DNA reads as TGTGCCAGTAGTATAGGGGAGGGAGGAACGGGCTACACCTTC. It encodes CASSIGEGGTGYTF.

This chain links TRBV29-1 with TRBJ1-5, with D unresolved. V shed 4 bases and J shed 1 base, with 11 bases lying between them. The CDR3 runs to 14 residues. Germline V gene lookup returns CDR1 SQVTM and CDR2 ANQGSEA. The CDR3 nucleotides read TGCAGCGTTGGCGGGGAAGGAAGCAATCAGCCCCAGCATTTT. This gives the protein CSVGGEGSNQPQHF.

The gene calls are TRBV5-4 and TRBJ2-7; no definite D call. Trimming took 1 base from V and 3 from J, leaving 8 bases between them. This CDR3 contains 13 residues. Germline CDR1 SGHNT, CDR2 YYREEE (reference sequence). The CDR3 sequence: CASSLPTSYEQYF. The CDR3 nucleotides read TGTGCCAGCAGCTTGCCGACAAGCTACGAGCAGTACTTC.

The rearrangement joins TRBV7-9 to TRBJ1-2, with 10 bases lining up with TRBD1. This CDR3 comprises 14 residues. CDR1 is SEHNR, CDR2 FQNEAQ, per germline (reference sequence). V was pared by 3 bases and J by 8 bases, with 6 bases of the junction left unmatched. The CDR3 nucleotides are TGTGCCAGCAGCTTGACAGGGGGCGTTTTGGGCTACACCTTC. Its protein product is CASSLTGGVLGYTF.

V gene TRBV30 combines with J gene TRBJ2-7; D gene ambiguous. The CDR3 has 14 residues. The V gene's germline CDR1 is GTSNPN and CDR2 SVGIG (reference sequence). V gave up 2 bases and J gave up 2 bases, with 13 bases separating them. The CDR3 region is CAWSTPASAYEQYF. DNA of the CDR3: TGTGCCTGGAGTACCCCCGCAAGCGCCTACGAGCAGTACTTC.

The V gene is TRBV18, the J gene TRBJ2-7, with TRBD1 identical over 7 bases. There are 13 residues in the CDR3. Losses at the gene ends were 3 bases for V and 3 bases for J; bases not matched to a gene: 2. Germline V CDR1 and CDR2: KGHSH, LQKENI. This CDR3 reads CASSPGTDYEQYF. The CDR3 nucleotides read TGTGCCAGCTCACCCGGGACAGACTACGAGCAGTACTTC. The variable domain in full, completed from reference TRBV18 and TRBJ2-7, reads NAGVMQNPRHLVRRRGQEARLRCSPMKGHSHVYWYRQLPEEGLKFMVYLQKENIIDESGMPKERFSAEFPKEGPSILRIQQVVRGDSAAYFCASSPGTDYEQYFGPGTRLTVT.

The CDR3 sequence: CASSRDGTSGYNEQFF. CDR3 in DNA: TGTGCCAGCAGCCGGGATGGGACTAGCGGATACAATGAGCAGTTCTTC. The chain links TRBV28 to TRBJ2-1; TRBD2 agrees at 11 bases. Germline CDR1 and CDR2: MDHEN and SYDVKM. V gave up 6 bases and J gave up 4 bases; unmatched junction bases: 8. The CDR3 runs 16 residues.

This rearrangement joins TRBV27 to TRBJ2-7; D not resolved. Per the germline V gene, CDR1 is MNHEY and CDR2 is SMNVEV (reference sequence). This CDR3 has 14 amino acids. V shed 5 bases and J shed 6 bases, with 17 bases lying between them. The CDR3: CASSLQAPPFEQYF. DNA of the CDR3: TGTGCCAGCAGTCTCCAGGCCCCTCCCTTCGAGCAGTACTTC.

This clone was recorded once. The chain joins TRBV5-1 to TRBJ2-3; TRBD2 is a possible D gene (5 bases). Germline V gene sequence: CDR1 SGHRS, CDR2 YFSETQ. This CDR3 is built from 13 residues. V gave up 8 bases and J gave up 2 bases, with 12 bases separating them. The CDR3 DNA reads TGCGCCAGGGGTTACGACTACACAGATACGCAGTATTTT. It translates to CARGYDYTDTQYF.

This clone was seen a single time. The rearrangement joins TRBV11-2 to TRBJ1-1; possible D gene TRBD1, 6 bases. V was trimmed by 8 bases and J by 1 base, leaving 14 bases between them. The CDR3 runs to 14 residues. Per the germline V gene, CDR1 is SGHAT and CDR2 is FQNNGV. CDR3 nucleotides: TGTGCCAGCGGATCGGGACACCCGAACACTGAAGCTTTCTTT. This sequence encodes CASGSGHPNTEAFF.

The CDR3 sequence: CASIRNPGAYEQYF. CDR3 nucleotide sequence: TGTGCCAGCATACGTAACCCCGGGGCCTACGAGCAGTACTTC. This rearrangement joins TRBV5-8 to TRBJ2-7; perhaps TRBD2 as D (5 bases). CDR1 SGHTS and CDR2 YDEGEE come from the germline V gene. Between the trimmed V and J ends, which lost 6 bases and 2 bases, there was a span of 15 bases. The CDR3 sequence is 14 residues long.

The chain is built from TRBV14 and TRBJ1-5; the D is unclear. The CDR3 sequence is 17 residues long. V was trimmed by 2 bases and J by 0 bases, leaving 14 bases between them. The germline V gene has CDR1 SGHDN and CDR2 FVKESK. CDR3 sequence (DNA): TGTGCCAGCAGCCAACGAAGGGAGCCCTATAGCAATCAGCCCCAGCATTTT. It yields the protein CASSQRREPYSNQPQHF.

This clone was seen once. The chain combines TRBV11-3 with TRBJ2-5, with D unclear. Germline V gene data show CDR1 as SGHNT and CDR2 as YENEEA. Trimming removed 0 bases from V and 7 bases from J, with 3 bases in between. The CDR3 contains 11 residues. CDR3 loop: CASSLDRTQYF. CDR3 nucleotide sequence: TGTGCCAGCAGCTTAGACCGGACCCAGTACTTC. Full variable domain (rest looked up from reference TRBV11-3 and TRBJ2-5): EAGVVQSPRYKIIEKKQPVAFWCNPISGHNTLYWYLQNLGQGPELLIRYENEEAVDDSQLPKDRFSAERLKGVDSTLKIQPAELGDSAVYLCASSLDRTQYFGPGTRLLVL.

The CDR3 reads CASSPSLATYEQYF. CDR3 in DNA: TGTGCCAGCAGCCCAAGCCTAGCTACCTACGAGCAGTACTTC. The chain combines TRBV6-5 with TRBJ2-5; weak D call: TRBD2 (5 bases). Judging by the DNA end, TRBJ2-7 fits better; the J call may be wrong. The CDR3 spans 14 residues. Germline lookup yields CDR1 MNHEY and CDR2 SVGAGI.

This sequence joins TRBV27 and TRBJ2-5; a weak D match, TRBD2 (5 bases). Per the germline V gene, CDR1 is MNHEY and CDR2 is SMNVEV (reference sequence). V dropped 7 bases and J dropped 3 bases, with 12 bases sitting between them. The CDR3 loop spans 13 amino acids. The CDR3 nucleotides read TGTGCCAGCAAGAAGGCGGAGGAAGAGACCCAGTACTTC. Protein sequence: CASKKAEEETQYF.

The J gene is TRBJ2-1, the V gene TRBV27, with TRBD1 identical over 7 bases. Germline loops: CDR1 MNHEY, CDR2 SMNVEV (reference sequence). The V segment lost 5 bases and the J segment 3 bases; nucleotides outside the gene matches: 10. This CDR3 is 16 amino acids long. CDR3 region: CASSTKRTGLYNEQFF. CDR3 in DNA: TGTGCCAGCAGTACCAAACGGACAGGTCTCTACAATGAGCAGTTCTTC.

This clone was seen more than once but under ten times. The chain has TRBV5-6 and TRBJ1-6; 9 positions match TRBD1. Germline V gene lookup returns CDR1 SGHDT and CDR2 YYEEEE. V dropped 2 bases and J dropped 11; count of bases not matched to a gene: 8. This CDR3 region has 15 residues. For the CDR3, the DNA is TGTGCCAGCAGCTTCGGGACAGGGTTCGGGGCACCCCTCCACTTT. Amino acids: CASSFGTGFGAPLHF. The full variable domain, its missing parts supplied by reference TRBV5-6 and TRBJ1-6, is DAGVTQSPTHLIKTRGQQVTLRCSPKSGHDTVSWYQQALGQGPQFIFQYYEEEERQRGNFPDRFSGHQFPNYSSELNVNALLLGDSALYLCASSFGTGFGAPLHFGNGTRLTVT.

In this sample, this clone turned up once. The V and J genes are TRBV18 and TRBJ1-1; D may be TRBD1 (6 bases). The germline V gene has CDR1 KGHSH and CDR2 LQKENI. The CDR3 length is 15 residues. V gave up 4 bases and J gave up 3 bases, with 15 bases separating them. CDR3 sequence (DNA): TGTGCCAGCTCACTTTCAGCAGGGGACCACACTGAAGCTTTCTTT. This translates into CASSLSAGDHTEAFF.

This clone appeared once. Compared with germline, one end of the junction differs, possibly owing to a read error. This rearrangement joins TRBV5-1 to TRBJ2-2; TRBD1 matches 7 bases. The germline gives CDR1 SGHRS, CDR2 YFSETQ. CDR3 length: 15 amino acids. The DNA of the CDR3 is TGCGCCAGCAGCTCGACAGGGTCGAACGCCGGGGAGCTGTTTTTT. Amino acids: CASSSTGSNAGELFF.

This chain joins TRBV29-1 and TRBJ2-5, with TRBD2 as a possible D gene (6 bases). CDR1 SQVTM and CDR2 ANQGSEA come from the germline V gene. V dropped 6 bases and J dropped 4 bases, with 18 bases sitting between them. The CDR3 loop spans 14 amino acids. CDR3 sequence: CSVNGRPGLETQYF. In nucleotides, the CDR3 is TGCAGCGTGAACGGACGGCCGGGACTAGAGACCCAGTACTTC.

V and J are TRBV11-1 and TRBJ2-1, with TRBD2 as a possible D gene (6 bases). Germline V gene data show CDR1 as SGHAT and CDR2 as FQDESV (reference sequence). Trimming pared 3 bases from V and 6 bases from J, leaving 15 bases between. The CDR3 covers 15 residues. CDR3 nucleotide sequence: TGTGCCAGCAGCTTTATGCGGGAACGGGGCAATGAGCAGTTCTTC. Its protein product is CASSFMRERGNEQFF.

The V and J genes are TRBV21-1 and TRBJ1-5; the table's TRBD1 call for D was not verified on the DNA. TRBV21-1 is a pseudogene. There are 17 residues in the CDR3. In nucleotides, the CDR3 is TGTGCCAGCAGCAAAGGTAGGGGCTTTGATAGCAATCAGCCCCAGCATTTT. This sequence encodes CASSKGRGFDSNQPQHF.